This T cell receptor (beta chain) was sequenced during a study of T cell repertoires in cytomegalovirus infection. Background on the study: CMV epitopes used comprised recently identified HLA-C-restricted ones and well-studied HLA-B-restricted ones. The study's findings and limits: Clonotypes of TCR beta that were HLA-C-restricted and CMV-specific dominated the ex vivo response.

MiXCR was run by TCRdb on the reads, yielding one entry per CDR3 protein. Among roughly 860,000 distinct CDR3 sequences listed, approximately 32% were seen once. V gave up 7 bases and J gave up 0 bases; unmatched junction bases: 8. The CDR3 is made up of 15 amino acids. Looked up from germline, CDR1 is SNHLY and CDR2 is FYNNEI. A note on this clonotype: Its cognate antigen is unknown.

This sequence originates from a human donor in good health (CMV status not recorded). Some clones in this sample may be carry-over from other donors' samples. The sample here was cultured CD8+ T cells from PBMCs, taken from culture after CMV antigen stimulation. The chain combines TRBV2 with TRBJ1-2, with 7 nucleotides matching TRBD1. This CDR3 reads CASKRGPSANYGYTF. DNA of the CDR3: TGTGCCAGCAAAAGGGGGCCTTCAGCTAACTATGGCTACACCTTC.